These T cell receptor beta chains were read from a single sample in a study of sequential checkpoint blockade in melanoma. Profiled with immunoSEQ multiplex PCR; TCRdb holds only in-frame clones, not every one. The sample carries over 10,000 clones, roughly a quarter recorded once. This material consisted of tumor tissue (inferred from file names), taken from a patient given nivolumab and ipilimumab in sequence. The receptors derive from a human donor with melanoma. The CDR3 runs from the conserved cysteine through the conserved F or W. A D gene is named only where the DNA matches it firmly. Where a row states a size, it is once, few, many or the class of an expanded clone; other rows omit it.

d_call j_call v_call clone_size cdr3_aa cdr3_nt
TRBD1 TRBJ2-7 TRBV4-1 . CASSHPGQGLYEQYF TGCGCCAGCAGCCACCCGGGACAGGGTTTGTACGAGCAGTACTTC
TRBD1 TRBJ2-5 TRBV27 . CASRQSPTGAQETQYF TGTGCCAGCAGGCAAAGCCCTACAGGGGCCCAAGAGACCCAGTACTTC
. TRBJ1-1 TRBV5-1 . CASSLTGQGVLNTEAFF TGCGCCAGCAGCTTGACTGGCCAGGGAGTTCTGAACACTGAAGCTTTCTTT
. TRBJ1-5 TRBV4-1 medium-sized CASTRTARGNQPQHF TGCGCCAGCACTAGGACCGCCCGTGGAAATCAGCCCCAGCATTTT
. TRBJ2-7 TRBV29-1 . CSVDAGQSSQGIEQYF TGCAGCGTTGATGCGGGACAGTCTTCCCAGGGGATCGAGCAGTACTTC
. TRBJ2-3 TRBV11-3 many CASSLRSLRTDTQYF TGTGCCAGCAGCTTAAGGAGCTTAAGGACAGATACGCAGTATTTT
TRBD1 TRBJ1-5 TRBV28 . CASSYRQGAGNQPQHF TGTGCCAGCAGTTACAGACAGGGGGCTGGGAATCAGCCCCAGCATTTT
. TRBJ2-3 TRBV7-4 few CASSLIPSTDTQYF TGTGCCAGCAGCTTAATCCCTAGCACAGATACGCAGTATTTT
. TRBJ1-3 TRBV9 . CASSARTGPSGNTIYF TGTGCCAGCAGCGCCCGGACGGGTCCGTCTGGAAACACCATATATTTT
. TRBJ1-1 TRBV18 . CASSPLIIQQGTNTEAFF TGTGCCAGCTCACCACTAATTATTCAACAGGGCACGAACACTGAAGCTTTCTTT
TRBD2 TRBJ2-1 TRBV11-3 few CASSNSGSHNEQFF TGTGCCAGCAGCAATAGCGGGAGCCACAATGAGCAGTTCTTC
. TRBJ1-1 TRBV4-1 few CASSQDPLTTGLNTEAFF TGCGCCAGCAGCCAAGACCCCTTGACGACAGGCCTGAACACTGAAGCTTTCTTT
TRBD1 TRBJ1-2 TRBV28 . CASSFPSDRSSYGYTF TGTGCCAGCAGTTTCCCCTCGGACAGGAGCAGCTATGGCTACACCTTC
TRBD1 TRBJ1-5 TRBV6-8 few CASSYSGRDRFSNQPQHF TGTGCCAGCAGTTACTCGGGTAGGGACAGATTTAGCAATCAGCCCCAGCATTTT
TRBD2 TRBJ2-6 TRBV18 . CASSPGLAGDAGANVLTF TGTGCCAGCTCACCAGGACTAGCGGGAGATGCTGGGGCCAACGTCCTGACTTTC
. TRBJ1-2 TRBV15 . CATSRGGSGSAGYGYTF TGTGCCACCAGCAGAGGGGGATCGGGGTCCGCAGGCTATGGCTACACCTTC
TRBD1 TRBJ2-5 TRBV18 . CASSPPVRGETQYF TGTGCCAGCTCACCACCGGTCAGGGGGGAGACCCAGTACTTC
. TRBJ2-1 TRBV29-1 . CSVGPSWADEQFF TGCAGCGTTGGTCCCTCATGGGCGGATGAGCAGTTCTTC
. TRBJ2-1 TRBV12-2 . CASLFSGFTYNEQFF TGTGCAAGTCTCTTTAGCGGGTTTACCTACAATGAGCAGTTCTTC